This T cell receptor beta chain was retrieved from a study of T-cell memory formation after mild COVID-19. Remarks on this clonotype: Its antigen is still unknown.

cDNA libraries for TCR alpha and TCR beta, carrying sample barcodes and UMIs, came from 5'RACE with constant-segment primers. TCRdb fed the 5' RACE reads into MiXCR, producing one record per CDR3 protein. Among 55,000 to 80,000 distinct CDR3 sequences listed, about a tenth were seen once. General observations from the study: Within pre-infection memory, some responding clones were found, suggesting cross-reactive memory joined. CD4/CD8 balance characterized clones contracting day 15 to 85, and CD4+ skew characterized later expanders. The SARS-CoV-2 specificity of second-wave clones reaching peak at day 37 remained unverified.

The CDR3 is made up of 14 amino acids. Trimming left V 2 bases short and J 4 bases short, with 11 bases between. Germline CDR1 ENHRY, CDR2 SYGVKD. This chain connects TRBV10-3 to TRBJ1-2; D might be TRBD1 (5 bases). The TCR was taken from a man aged 18 to 29 who had mild COVID-19 (a few samples of this study predate the infection). Cell type and time point are not known. Source material: PBMCs or a T cell subset sorted from them (not recorded which). In DNA, the CDR3 is TGTGCCATCAGTGAGGGCTGGGGGTCCTATGGCTACACCTTC. Translation: CAISEGWGSYGYTF.